A single T cell receptor (beta chain) is shown here with its context. The record originates from a study of T cell responses to AZD1222 COVID-19 vaccine. TCRdb keeps only in-frame clones here, not all; method: immunoSEQ multiplex PCR. The sample consists of over 150,000 clones, 90% of them appearing once. There are 18 residues in the CDR3. Trimming shortened V by 0 bases and J by 2 bases, and 18 bases separated the two germline ends. The germline V gene encodes CDR1 SGHNT and CDR2 YYREEE (reference sequence). The sequencing here drew on peripheral blood, taken on day 0 of AZD1222 vaccination. The TCR comes from an adult in good health. This chain uses TRBV5-4 with TRBJ1-3; maybe TRBD1 (6 bases). The CDR3 nucleotides read TGTGCCAGCAGCTTGGAGTCGGCCACCTCAGGGGCTGGAAACACCATATATTTT. Translated: CASSLESATSGAGNTIYF.